These T cell receptor beta chains were read from a single sample in a study of blood T cells in healthy people across ages. MiXCR, applied by TCRdb to the 5' RACE reads, yields one record per CDR3 protein. The sample includes fewer than 2 million distinct CDR3 sequences, approximately 40% of them seen just once. Sequenced material: blood. These TCRs come from a human donor in good health. CDR3s include the opening cysteine and the closing phenylalanine or tryptophan. The order of the fields is CDR3 DNA, CDR3 protein, clone size, J gene, D gene, V gene, CDR3 length. A D gene is named only where the DNA matches it firmly. Rows may omit the clone size; those that give it use once, few, many or a size class.

TGTGCCAGCAGCTTACGACCGGGACTAGTGATCATGGATGAGCAGTTCTTC | CASSLRPGLVIMDEQFF | - | TRBJ2-1 | TRBD2 | TRBV7-2 | 17
TGTGCCACCAGTGATCGGCGGGAGAACACTGAAGCTTTCTTT | CATSDRRENTEAFF | - | TRBJ1-1 | - | TRBV24-1 | 14
TGTGCCAGCAGTTTTGGTAGGGGCCCCAATCAGCCCCAGCATTTT | CASSFGRGPNQPQHF | - | TRBJ1-5 | - | TRBV12-3/TRBV12-4 | 15
TGTGCCAGCAGTTCTTTCCTCGGCACTGAAGCTTTCTTT | CASSSFLGTEAFF | few | TRBJ1-1 | - | TRBV27 | 13
TGTGCCAGCTCACCCGGACAGATCTCGAACACTGAAGCTTTCTTT | CASSPGQISNTEAFF | - | TRBJ1-1 | - | TRBV18 | 15
TGTGCCAGCAGCCAGGCAGGGACAGGGGGCAATGAGCAGTTCTTC | CASSQAGTGGNEQFF | - | TRBJ2-1 | TRBD1 | TRBV4-2 | 15
TGTGCCAGCAGCTTAGTAGCGGGGGCCCAAAGGACCCAGTACTTC | CASSLVAGAQRTQYF | few | TRBJ2-5 | TRBD2 | TRBV7-2 | 15
TGTGCCACCAGCAGAGATGGAGGCGAGCAGTTCTTC | CATSRDGGEQFF | - | TRBJ2-1 | - | TRBV15 | 12
TGTGCCAGCAGCTTAGCGCGGTGGTCTTGGGATTACACAGATACGCAGTATTTT | CASSLARWSWDYTDTQYF | few | TRBJ2-3 | - | TRBV7-8 | 18
TGTACCAGCAGTCGAGGACAGGGGTTAGGGACCACATATGGCTACACCTTC | CTSSRGQGLGTTYGYTF | - | TRBJ1-2 | TRBD1 | TRBV6-1 | 17
TGCAGTGCTAGAGATCGCGGTCTCCCTCAGTACTTC | CSARDRGLPQYF | many | TRBJ2-4 | - | TRBV20-1 | 12
TGCAGTGCTAGGCGGCTAGCGGGTTACACAGATACGCAGTATTTT | CSARRLAGYTDTQYF | - | TRBJ2-3 | TRBD2 | TRBV20-1 | 15
TGTGCCAGCAGCTTAAATCAGGGAGAAGGCTACACCTTC | CASSLNQGEGYTF | few | TRBJ1-2 | - | TRBV7-3 | 13
TGTGCCAGCAGTTCGGTTGGGAGCGGGGTTTATTCACCCCTCCACTTT | CASSSVGSGVYSPLHF | - | TRBJ1-6 | - | TRBV27 | 16
TGTGCCAGCAGCCCTAATCGGAATCCCACAGATACGCAGTATTTT | CASSPNRNPTDTQYF | - | TRBJ2-3 | - | TRBV7-3 | 15
TGCGCCAGCAGCTTGGAACAGCCCAGGGCCGGGGAGCTGTTTTTT | CASSLEQPRAGELFF | - | TRBJ2-2 | - | TRBV5-1 | 15
TGTGCCAGCAGTGAGGAGCGGGCTTCGCAGTACTTC | CASSEERASQYF | - | TRBJ2-5 | - | TRBV2 | 12
TGTGCCAGCAGCTTATATACGGGACAGCCCGGTTTCTTT | CASSLYTGQPGFF | - | TRBJ1-1 | TRBD1 | TRBV7-9 | 13
TGTGCCAGCAGTTCCGGGGGAGGGGCCTATGGCTACACCTTC | CASSSGGGAYGYTF | few | TRBJ1-2 | - | TRBV7-2 | 14
TGTGCCATCAGTGATAGGGCCGATTTGGGAGAAGCTTTCTTT | CAISDRADLGEAFF | once | TRBJ1-1 | - | TRBV10-3 | 14
TGTGCCAGCAGTTCGAGGGAAGTGGCCACTGAAGCTTTCTTT | CASSSREVATEAFF | - | TRBJ1-1 | - | TRBV12-3/TRBV12-4 | 14
TGTGCCAGCACGAGGACAGGGGGAAGGACTGAAGCTTTCTTT | CASTRTGGRTEAFF | few | TRBJ1-1 | TRBD1 | TRBV2 | 14
TGTGCCAGCAGCCCGGGACAAATCTCCTACGAGCAGTACTTC | CASSPGQISYEQYF | many | TRBJ2-7 | - | TRBV11-3 | 14
TGTGCCAGCAGTATCCGGGGGGGGCAGACAGATACGCAGTATTTT | CASSIRGGQTDTQYF | - | TRBJ2-3 | TRBD2 | TRBV2 | 15
TGCGCCAGCAGCCGGGGACAGTCTAACAATGAGCAGTTCTTC | CASSRGQSNNEQFF | many | TRBJ2-1 | TRBD1 | TRBV4-3 | 14
TGTGCCAGCAGTCCTACAGGATTAAGCACAGATACGCAGTATTTT | CASSPTGLSTDTQYF | few | TRBJ2-3 | - | TRBV12-3/TRBV12-4 | 15
TGTGACAGCAGCTCCCTGCGGTTGGAGACCCAGTACTTC | CDSSSLRLETQYF | - | TRBJ2-5 | - | TRBV7-2 | 13
TGCGCCAGCAGCTCCGGGACAAACCTTGCGCAGTATTTT | CASSSGTNLAQYF | few | TRBJ2-3 | - | TRBV5-1 | 13
TGCGCCAGCAGCCAAGATCGGGACAGCGTGAACTACGAGCAGTACTTC | CASSQDRDSVNYEQYF | - | TRBJ2-7 | TRBD1 | TRBV4-1 | 16
TGTGCCAGCAGCTTAACAGGCGTAGGGGGGGACATTCAGTACTTC | CASSLTGVGGDIQYF | few | TRBJ2-4 | - | TRBV7-3 | 15
TGCAGTGGCGGTGGCAGGGGCTTTGGCTACACCTTC | CSGGGRGFGYTF | - | TRBJ1-2 | - | TRBV29-1 | 12
TGCAACGTTCTCGGGACTAGCGGAGATCACACCGGGGAGCTGTTTTTT | CNVLGTSGDHTGELFF | few | TRBJ2-2 | TRBD2 | TRBV29-1 | 16
TGTGCCAGCAGCACTACAGGGATGAACACTGAAGCTTTCTTT | CASSTTGMNTEAFF | once | TRBJ1-1 | - | TRBV9 | 14
TGCAGTGCTGCCCACCCCATATGGGGCTACACCTTC | CSAAHPIWGYTF | once | TRBJ1-2 | - | TRBV20-1 | 12
TGCAGCGCCGTTGTATGGGAATCAGATACGCAGTATTTT | CSAVVWESDTQYF | - | TRBJ2-3 | - | TRBV29-1 | 13
TGCAGTGCTCCACAGGTGTCGAGCACTGAAGCTTTCTTT | CSAPQVSSTEAFF | once | TRBJ1-1 | - | TRBV20-1 | 13
TGTGCCAGCAGCTTGGTTGTGGGTTCAAGGAATGAGCAGTTCTTC | CASSLVVGSRNEQFF | few | TRBJ2-1 | - | TRBV5-6 | 15
TGTGCCAGCAGGACCAGGGGGCACAGCTCTGGAAACACCATATATTTT | CASRTRGHSSGNTIYF | - | TRBJ1-3 | TRBD1 | TRBV6-5 | 16
TGTGCCAGCAGCTTACGGGCCGGGGCAGGTGAAAAACTGTTTTTT | CASSLRAGAGEKLFF | once | TRBJ1-4 | - | TRBV7-9 | 15
TGTGCCAGCCTTTGGACAGGGGGTTTCTCTGGGGCCAACGTCCTGACTTTC | CASLWTGGFSGANVLTF | - | TRBJ2-6 | TRBD1 | TRBV6-1 | 17
TGTGCCAGCAGCCTAAAGGGACAGGGGAATGGCTACACCTTC | CASSLKGQGNGYTF | - | TRBJ1-2 | TRBD1 | TRBV7-2 | 14
TGTGCCAGCAGTTTAACGCAGGTCTCGGGCTACACCTTC | CASSLTQVSGYTF | many | TRBJ1-2 | - | TRBV12-3/TRBV12-4 | 13
TGTGCCAGCAGCCCGGACAGTAGTTTATGGGGCTACACCTTC | CASSPDSSLWGYTF | - | TRBJ1-2 | - | TRBV9 | 14
TGTGCCAGCAGTGTGAGGGGGAGCTCCTACGAGCAGTACTTC | CASSVRGSSYEQYF | many | TRBJ2-7 | - | TRBV12-3/TRBV12-4 | 14
TGCAGCGTTCGTGATAGGAAGCGGGGCCCGAACACAGATACGCAGTATTTT | CSVRDRKRGPNTDTQYF | - | TRBJ2-3 | TRBD2 | TRBV29-1 | 17
TGTGCCAGCAGCCCGCACAGGGGGCGAACCGGGGAGCTGTTTTTT | CASSPHRGRTGELFF | - | TRBJ2-2 | TRBD1 | TRBV7-3 | 15
TGTGCCAGCAGCTTGTTTGCGGGGGTCTACAATGAGCAGTTCTTC | CASSLFAGVYNEQFF | - | TRBJ2-1 | TRBD2 | TRBV5-6 | 15
TGTGCCAGCAGCAATACAGGGGGCAGCCCCTATGGCTACACCTTC | CASSNTGGSPYGYTF | - | TRBJ1-2 | TRBD1 | TRBV7-2 | 15
TGCGCCAGCAGCCAGAACAGGGCCCGGGGCTACACCTTC | CASSQNRARGYTF | - | TRBJ1-2 | - | TRBV5-1 | 13
TGTGCCAGCAGCCGACTCCCGGAAGATACGCAGTATTTT | CASSRLPEDTQYF | - | TRBJ2-3 | - | TRBV3-1 | 13
TGTGCCAGCAGCTCGGGACTAGGGGGGTCCCAGTACTTC | CASSSGLGGSQYF | once | TRBJ2-5 | TRBD2 | TRBV7-9 | 13
TGTGCCAGCAGTTTAGCCGGGACTAGCTATCAGTTCTTC | CASSLAGTSYQFF | - | TRBJ2-1 | TRBD2 | TRBV12-3/TRBV12-4 | 13
TGTGCCAGCAGCTCCGGACTAGCGGGGCCCTCCACAGATACGCAGTATTTT | CASSSGLAGPSTDTQYF | - | TRBJ2-3 | TRBD2 | TRBV5-6 | 17
TGTGCCAGCAGCTTAGGGATAGGAGAGACCCAGTACTTC | CASSLGIGETQYF | many | TRBJ2-5 | - | TRBV7-6 | 13
TGTGCCAGCAGCCACGGGGGGACGATAGATACGCAGTATTTT | CASSHGGTIDTQYF | once | TRBJ2-3 | TRBD2 | TRBV7-2 | 14